This is a list of T cell receptor beta chains from one sample in a study of cytotoxic CD8 clonotypes in ibrutinib-treated CLL. Method: immunoSEQ multiplex PCR; TCRdb's copy keeps in-frame clones and lacks some. This sample has 80,000 to 95,000 clones, with 70% to 80% found just once. The material sequenced was PBMCs, taken after 12 months of ibrutinib treatment. These receptors originate from a human donor with chronic lymphocytic leukemia. Each CDR3 is given with its conserved first and last residue. Fields, in order: CDR3 DNA, CDR3 protein, J gene, V gene, clone size, D gene. A D gene is named only where the DNA matches it firmly. Clone sizes are given selectively: once, few, many, or a class where the clone is expanded.

TGTGCCAGCAGTGGGCTCGGGACAGGGTCTCAGCCCCAGCATTTT,CASSGLGTGSQPQHF,TRBJ1-5,TRBV28,few,TRBD1
TGTGCCAGCAGCGGATTAGCCGATACGCAGTATTTT,CASSGLADTQYF,TRBJ2-3,TRBV11-3,once,-
TGTGCCAGCCGCGGGCTAGCGACAGATACGCAGTATTTT,CASRGLATDTQYF,TRBJ2-3,TRBV28,once,-
TGCGCCAGCAGCTCCGGACAGAACACTGAAGCTTTCTTT,CASSSGQNTEAFF,TRBJ1-1,TRBV5-1,-,-
TGTGCCAGCAGCTTAGCAGCCGGGACAGGGGGGGGAAACACCATATATTTT,CASSLAAGTGGGNTIYF,TRBJ1-3,TRBV7-2,-,TRBD1
TGTGCCATCAGACAGGGGTTGAAAGAGACCCAGTACTTC,CAIRQGLKETQYF,TRBJ2-5,TRBV10-3,many,TRBD1
TGTGCCAGCAGTGTGACGCAAGAGACCCAGTACTTC,CASSVTQETQYF,TRBJ2-5,TRBV2,-,-
TGTGCCAGCAGCCCCCAGGTGCGGGACGACAATGAGCAGTTCTTC,CASSPQVRDDNEQFF,TRBJ2-1,TRBV4-2,few,-
TGTGCCAGCAGGCCACGAGGACAGATAGCTGGGAACACCATATATTTT,CASRPRGQIAGNTIYF,TRBJ1-3,TRBV2,-,-
TGTGCCAGCAGCCCCAGGGAGGGCGCCCTTCCTGTGGGGGCCAACGTCCTGACTTTC,CASSPREGALPVGANVLTF,TRBJ2-6,TRBV9,-,TRBD2
TGTGCCAGCAGTTTGCGGGGAGTGGGCGTGAATGAGCAGTTCTTC,CASSLRGVGVNEQFF,TRBJ2-1,TRBV5-6,-,-
TGCAGCGGTGGGGACTACGTGGAGCAGTACTTC,CSGGDYVEQYF,TRBJ2-7,TRBV29-1,-,TRBD2
TGTGCCTGGAGTGGGGGGGAGACCCAGTACTTC,CAWSGGETQYF,TRBJ2-5,TRBV30,-,-
TGTGCCAGCAGCCTGGAGGGGGGGGCCCTCCACTATGGCTACACCTTC,CASSLEGGALHYGYTF,TRBJ1-2,TRBV5-4,-,-
TGTGCCAGCAACCGAGGGGGAAGGGTAGGTGATGGCGAGCAGTACTTC,CASNRGGRVGDGEQYF,TRBJ2-7,TRBV2,-,-
TGTGCCAGCGGGACAGGGGCTCTGAACTATGGCTACACCTTC,CASGTGALNYGYTF,TRBJ1-2,TRBV6-6,-,TRBD1
TGTGCCAGTAGGAACAGGGGAACTGGGGCCAACGTCCTGACTTTC,CASRNRGTGANVLTF,TRBJ2-6,TRBV19,-,TRBD1
TGTGCCAGCAGTGCCACCGACCGCACAGATACGCAGTATTTT,CASSATDRTDTQYF,TRBJ2-3,TRBV25-1,few,-
TGCAGCGCGGGGGGGGAGGCAGATACGCAGTATTTT,CSAGGEADTQYF,TRBJ2-3,TRBV29-1,-,TRBD2